This entry concerns a single T cell receptor beta chain. This clone has just a few counts. This receptor's antigen is unknown. No base-level quality is on record; no much larger clone is a single base apart. This entry is derived from a study of cytomegalovirus exposure and HLA in healthy donors (dated by TCRdb to between 2016 and 2019). About the investigation overall: An earlier analysis of roughly 500 of the donors reported 276 Gb of sequence data and around 110 million unique TCR beta sequences obtained from roughly 170 million T cells. In an earlier analysis of 500 to 650 of the donors, high-throughput TCR beta sequencing was used to judge whether each TCR beta V gene segment behaved as functional or pseudogenic. Alongside the repertoire data, information on donor age, sex, ethnicity and CMV serostatus was compiled. All discovery cohort repertoires had been generated using a single sequencing platform. The study aimed to test whether cataloging public T cell receptors could reveal signatures of past pathogen exposure. Along with the approximately 600-subject first cohort, a separate validation cohort of more than 90 different subjects was used. HLA typing covered class I and class II loci at four-digit resolution. In the later analysis, no new phenotypic data were used to find candidate immune exposures; instead, reliance was placed on TCR beta sequences and their occurrence across donors. The T cell repertoires of 670 or so subjects were profiled by immunosequencing and related to cytomegalovirus serostatus. A later genetic analysis used genome-wide SNP genotypes for about 65% of the 666 donors, treating that subset as a discovery cohort. Among around 400 genotyped donors of the cohort, an average of approximately 240,000 unique TCR beta nucleotide sequences was sequenced per donor, of which roughly 17% were non-productive. Of the roughly 400 genotyped donors, roughly 85% fell in the genetic ancestry cluster associated with self-reported Caucasian donors. Roughly 300 gigabases of sequencing data and approximately 93 million unique TCR sequences were included in an early release covering under 650 HLA-typed donors. Five DR-DQ haplotypes were treated as single units for association and clustering because of strong linkage in the cohort. A later analysis re-examined previously published TCR beta repertoires from 500 to 700 donors and added high-resolution HLA genotyping to investigate patterns of TCR occurrence. High-throughput TCR immunosequencing, statistical association of individual TCRs with disease status, and machine learning were combined to predict cytomegalovirus infection status. Typing coverage differed by locus: A, B, C, DRB1 and DQB1 were typed in roughly 620-630 donors, DQA1 in 522, DPA1 in approximately 610, and DPB1 in 472.

What the study reported, not specific to this receptor: According to a later genetic analysis, donors in an Asian-associated ancestry cluster had fewer N-insertions in productive TCRs than the roughly 670-donor mean. At a false discovery rate of 0.05, a later analysis linked fewer than 20,000 TCR beta sequences to specific HLA alleles. In vitro tests confirmed that three of the cytomegalovirus-associated TCR beta chains recognize cytomegalovirus antigens. In an earlier analysis of some 500 of the donors, most TCR beta V segments appeared in productive rearrangements about 87% or about 30% of the time, broadly matching IMGT annotations. The authors suggested that the approach could potentially be extended to other disease states and immunological phenotypes. When HLA alleles, especially DR and DQ, strongly co-occurred, attributing TCR associations to individual alleles was difficult. Most TCR sequences were seen in very few donors, while some public TCRs were found in many individuals. According to a later analysis, parvovirus B19, influenza, CMV and Epstein-Barr virus appeared linked to several top co-occurrence clusters. In this cohort, only TCR beta chains were sequenced, and detectable features were limited by the absence of alpha or paired-chain data. Some IMGT-functional V segments, including TRBV6-2 and TRBV6-3, could not be told apart with the 87-base-pair reads, so those segments were excluded. In a later analysis, HLA-associated TCR beta chains showed more clonal expansion and lower generation probabilities than non-associated chains that were equally common. Because counts were too low, approximately 18 rarely observed V segments, including chromosome 9 orphons, were excluded from the earlier analysis of a few hundred of the donors. A further reported finding was that TCR beta sequences accurately predicted the HLA-A and HLA-B alleles for most subjects in the first cohort. A total of 150 or so TCR beta chains were listed by the study as associated with cytomegalovirus. The classifier was reported to diagnose cytomegalovirus status with high specificity and sensitivity in both the original cohort and the validation cohort. CMV serostatus was the only immune exposure information available for the cohort. In a later analysis, most CMV-associated TCR beta chains were found to appear HLA-restricted, with HLA associations seemingly driven largely by CMV exposure. Sequencing depth was assumed to be roughly uniform across donors in the presence/absence analyses, though that assumption may not hold. A later analysis found that TCR association rates varied across HLA loci, with DRB1 alleles showing the most associated TCRs and HLA-C alleles the fewest. Because some donors lacked HLA typing at each locus, the association tests relied only on the typed subset. A cluster of highly shared sequence variants was judged likely to be a technical artifact of the sequencing pipeline. Linkage disequilibrium might explain the correlated functional status among segregating V segments, but an unknown experimental factor could not be excluded. In a later genetic analysis, a missense DCLRE1C variant was associated with V-gene and J-gene trimming of TCR beta chains, and the association was replicated in an independent cohort.

The cohort consisted of 666 healthy bone marrow donors. All cohort members were sampled while nominally healthy, although unrecorded immune exposures were likely present. The donor was CMV seronegative and was included in the group of 352 seronegative cohort members. A peripheral blood sample was provided by each donor, and peripheral blood mononuclear cells were used for TCR beta sequencing. The Qiagen DNeasy Blood Extraction Kit was used to extract genomic DNA from the blood cell samples. Receptors were amplified or captured by the immunoSEQ multiplex PCR assay. For the multiplex PCR, a mixture combining 60 forward primers for TCR Vbeta segments and 13 reverse primers for TCR Jbeta segments was used. A multiplex PCR assay on genomic DNA amplified the CDR3 region of rearranged TCR beta genes. Amplified TCR beta libraries were sequenced as 87-base-pair reads on the Illumina HiSeq System. The published analysis was carried out like this. A later analysis counted approximately 84 million unique TCR beta chains across the 650 to 800 repertoires, and some 11 million of these chains were shared by at least two donors. To remove PCR and sequencing errors, raw reads were error-corrected and collapsed into unique sequences using a nearest-neighbor algorithm that merged closely related sequences. Alignment of CDR3 sequences to IMGT reference sequences was used to assign V, D and J gene segments. Each retained sequence needed at least a six-nucleotide match to both a V gene segment and a J gene segment. A rearrangement was called productive if the CDR3 had no stop codons and remained in frame with V and J, and every other rearrangement was called non-productive. Following IMGT convention, CDR3 was defined as the stretch from the second conserved V-encoded cysteine to the conserved J-encoded phenylalanine. The earlier analysis of about 560 of the donors excluded any sequence lacking an unambiguous match to a single V gene segment. In an earlier analysis of approximately 550 of the donors, V segments were called functional above 56.7% productive rearrangements and were called segregating when the between-donor standard deviation exceeded 5%. A statistical classification framework was built to diagnose cytomegalovirus status from the catalog of TCR beta chain sequences. A later analysis assigned V and J genes by comparing TCR nucleotide sequences with IMGT/GENE-DB human TR gene sequences. The TCRdist pipeline was used in a later analysis to assign CDR3 sequences and most-parsimonious VDJ recombination scenarios. A later analysis defined each TCR beta chain by its CDR3 amino acid sequence plus V-gene family, and excluded reads lacking a unique V-gene family. In a later analysis, approximately 590 highly shared, low-generation-probability nucleotide sequences were removed to address suspected cross-contamination and a sequencing artifact. In a later analysis, a clonal expansion index was calculated for each public chain from normalized within-repertoire ranks of inferred template counts. A later analysis computed generation probabilities with a VDJ recombination model fitted to out-of-frame rearrangements, and checked the results against IGoR. A later analysis scored TCR-TCR, TCR-HLA and TCR-CMV co-occurrence with hypergeometric tests, applying a repertoire-size bias correction to TCR pairs. To estimate false discovery rates, a later analysis permuted the HLA or CMV assignments 20 times. A later analysis grouped co-occurring TCRs with DBSCAN, adding TCRdist sequence similarity when clustering within HLA-allele-positive subsets. For co-occurrence clustering, repertoires with fewer than 30,000 or more than 120,000 public chains were excluded, along with 5 or 6 repertoires with anomalous nucleotide sharing. TCRdb carries this immuneACCESS record with in-frame sequences only. Its versions omit some clonotypes, under half of them owing to an unresolved V gene in the studies checked, with the rest unexplained. For V, J and clone size, that table is used; D and trimming come from the DNA. This sample lists around 150,000 clones; 88% were detected once. The top ten clonotypes cover roughly 0.5% of the sample.

From the germline V gene (reference sequence), CDR1 is LNHDA and CDR2 is SQIVND. V is reduced by 2 bases and J by 1 base, leaving a spacing of 5 bases between them. The CDR3 sequence holds 13 residues, the cysteine and phenylalanine included. Of the read, only the CDR3 DNA is kept; its 39 bases are in frame from base 1. The TCR sequence derives from a woman aged 40 to 55 in good health and CMV-seronegative. This chain is built from TRBV19 and TRBJ1-1; the D gene identity is not certain. Sequences were obtained from PBMCs. The CDR3 region: CASSIRENTEAFF. The DNA is as follows: TGTGCCAGTAGTATACGGGAGAACACTGAAGCTTTCTTT.